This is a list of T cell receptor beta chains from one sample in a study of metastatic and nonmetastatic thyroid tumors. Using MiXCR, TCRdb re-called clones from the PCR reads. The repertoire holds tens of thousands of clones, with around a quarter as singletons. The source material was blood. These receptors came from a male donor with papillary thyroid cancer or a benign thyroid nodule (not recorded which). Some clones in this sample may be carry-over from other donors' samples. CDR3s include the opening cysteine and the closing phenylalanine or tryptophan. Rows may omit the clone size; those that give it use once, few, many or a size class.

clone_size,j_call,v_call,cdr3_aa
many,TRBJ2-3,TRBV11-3,CASSARTGGAPDTQYF
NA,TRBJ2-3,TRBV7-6,CASSSLGAGEVTDTQYF
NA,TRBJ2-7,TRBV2,CASSARDYEQYF
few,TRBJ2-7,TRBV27,CASSSRGLAGVDEQYF
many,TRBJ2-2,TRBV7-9,CASDRSDTGELFF
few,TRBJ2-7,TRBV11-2,CASSFTGVEQYF
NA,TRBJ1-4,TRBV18,CASSPPGQGRVAEKLFF
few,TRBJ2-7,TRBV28,CASSLTGGLEQYF
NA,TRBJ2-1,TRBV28,CASTWGASIRDEQFF
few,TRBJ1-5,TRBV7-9,CASSLGQNQPQHF
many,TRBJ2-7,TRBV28,CASTPGLAGRLEQYF
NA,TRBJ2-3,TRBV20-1,CSAQTSGTDTQYF
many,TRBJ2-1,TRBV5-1,CASRLAGQGNEQFF
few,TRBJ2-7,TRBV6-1,CASSGTSGGYEQYF
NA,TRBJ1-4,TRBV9,CASSTDTASGEKLFF
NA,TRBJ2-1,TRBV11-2,CASSLIAGGSSYQFF
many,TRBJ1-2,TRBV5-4,CASSLTGTSYGYTF
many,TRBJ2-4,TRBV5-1,CASSGVQGGGQNIQYF
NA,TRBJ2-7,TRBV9,CASSPRAGTGSYEQYF
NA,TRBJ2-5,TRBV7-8,CASRRTGRETQYF
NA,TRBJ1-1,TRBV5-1,CASSSSRQGVNTEAFF
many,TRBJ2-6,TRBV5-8,CASSLGHHSGANVLTF
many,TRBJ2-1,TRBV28,CASSRSRWNEQFF
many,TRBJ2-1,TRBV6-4,CASSREGGNPNNEQFF
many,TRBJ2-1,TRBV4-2,CASSQDLQGTSGWENEQFF
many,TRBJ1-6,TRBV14,CASSYQGYNSPLHF
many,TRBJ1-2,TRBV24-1,CATSDPPNYGYTF
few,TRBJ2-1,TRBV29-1,CSVRAGVTEQFF
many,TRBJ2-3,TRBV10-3,CAISESVPAGARSDTQYF
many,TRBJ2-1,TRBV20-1,CSVPLAGGGNEQFF
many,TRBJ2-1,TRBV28,CASSPHSGTGYNEQFF
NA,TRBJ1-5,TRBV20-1,CSARVTGEGQPQHF
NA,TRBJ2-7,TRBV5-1,CASSATQVFNLGQYF
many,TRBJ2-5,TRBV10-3,CAISRPSRETQYF
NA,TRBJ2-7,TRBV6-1,CASKSGRASNEQYF
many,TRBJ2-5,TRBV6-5,CASSYRPSGRVSAETQYF
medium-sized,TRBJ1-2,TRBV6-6,CASSYQTGAYGYTF
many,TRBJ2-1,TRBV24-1,CATSEAGTGVNEQFF
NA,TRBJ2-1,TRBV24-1,CATSDLASGLSDEQFF
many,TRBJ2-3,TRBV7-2,CASSSPGGLATDTQYF
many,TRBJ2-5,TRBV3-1,CASTQSLGRQTIEETQYF
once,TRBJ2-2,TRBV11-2,CASSSVGRSTRYTVELFF
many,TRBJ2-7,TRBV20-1,CSAGGGSELYEQYF
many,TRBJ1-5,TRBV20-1,CSARDRIQGYSNQPQHF
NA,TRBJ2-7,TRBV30,CAWSPNPGTSASYEQYF
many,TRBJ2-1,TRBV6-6,CASRLSDRGTPTILDEQFF
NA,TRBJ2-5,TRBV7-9,CASSLGTGAGGETQYF
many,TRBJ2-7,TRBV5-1,CASSLTAGGKEQYF
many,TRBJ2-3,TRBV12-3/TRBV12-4,CASSLFPPPDTQYF
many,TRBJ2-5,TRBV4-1,CASSQGRNPGAFETQYF
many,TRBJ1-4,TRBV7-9,CASSFEGAGNEKLFF
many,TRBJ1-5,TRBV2,CASSEERSESNQPQHF
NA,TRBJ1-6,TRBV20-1,CSARIRTGNSPLHF
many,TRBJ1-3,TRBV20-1,CSARDRDRGNTIYF